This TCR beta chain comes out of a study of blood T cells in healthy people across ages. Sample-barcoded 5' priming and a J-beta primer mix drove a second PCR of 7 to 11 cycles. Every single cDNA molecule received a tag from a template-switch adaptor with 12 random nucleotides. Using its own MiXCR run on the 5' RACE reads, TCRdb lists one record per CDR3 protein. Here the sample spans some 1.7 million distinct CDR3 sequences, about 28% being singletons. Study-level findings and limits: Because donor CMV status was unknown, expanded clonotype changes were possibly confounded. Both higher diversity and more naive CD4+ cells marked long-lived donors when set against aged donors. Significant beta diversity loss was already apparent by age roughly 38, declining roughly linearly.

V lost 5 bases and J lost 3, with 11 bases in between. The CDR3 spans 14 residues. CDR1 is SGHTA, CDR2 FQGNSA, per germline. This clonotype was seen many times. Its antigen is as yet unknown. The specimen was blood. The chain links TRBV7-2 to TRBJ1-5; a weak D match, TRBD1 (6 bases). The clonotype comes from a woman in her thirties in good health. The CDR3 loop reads CASSQGQFNQPQHF. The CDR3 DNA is TGTGCCAGCAGCCAAGGACAGTTCAATCAGCCCCAGCATTTT.